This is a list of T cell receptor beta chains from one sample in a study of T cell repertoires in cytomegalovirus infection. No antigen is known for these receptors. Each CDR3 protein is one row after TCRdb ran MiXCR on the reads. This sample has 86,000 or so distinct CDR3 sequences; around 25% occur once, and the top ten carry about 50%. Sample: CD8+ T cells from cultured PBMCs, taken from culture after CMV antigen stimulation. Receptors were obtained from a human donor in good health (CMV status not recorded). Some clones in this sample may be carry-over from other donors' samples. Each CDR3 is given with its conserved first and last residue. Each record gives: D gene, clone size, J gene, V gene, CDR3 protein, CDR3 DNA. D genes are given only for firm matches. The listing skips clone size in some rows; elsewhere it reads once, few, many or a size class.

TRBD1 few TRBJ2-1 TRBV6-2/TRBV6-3 CASSRTGGAPSNEQFF TGTGCCAGCAGCCGGACAGGGGGAGCCCCCTCCAATGAGCAGTTCTTC
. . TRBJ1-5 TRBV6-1 CASSGASGGLTGQPQHF TGTGCCAGCAGTGGGGCCTCGGGAGGGCTCACGGGTCAGCCCCAGCATTTT
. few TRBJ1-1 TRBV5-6 CASSLIWGQGEAFF TGTGCCAGCAGCTTGATATGGGGGCAGGGTGAAGCTTTCTTT
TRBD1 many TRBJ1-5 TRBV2 CASTPGQGLYQPQHF TGTGCCAGCACCCCGGGACAGGGCCTTTATCAGCCCCAGCATTTT
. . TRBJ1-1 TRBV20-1 CSAKRTELNTEAFF TGCAGTGCCAAGAGGACAGAATTGAACACTGAAGCTTTCTTT
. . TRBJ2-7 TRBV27 CASSSNPPGFYEQYF TGTGCCAGCAGTTCGAATCCCCCGGGATTCTACGAGCAGTACTTC
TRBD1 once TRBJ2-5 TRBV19 CASSIIREGTGAQETQYF TGTGCCAGTAGTATAATAAGAGAAGGAACAGGGGCCCAAGAGACCCAGTACTTC
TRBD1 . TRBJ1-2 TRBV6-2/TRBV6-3 CASSYSGQGSGYTF TGTGCCAGCAGTTACTCGGGACAGGGCTCCGGCTACACCTTC
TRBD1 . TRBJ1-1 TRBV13 CASSLGQGRTEAFF TGTGCCAGCAGCTTAGGACAGGGGAGGACTGAAGCTTTCTTT
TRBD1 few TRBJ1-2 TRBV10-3 CAIGDSQPTF TGTGCCATCGGGGACAGTCAACCCACCTTC
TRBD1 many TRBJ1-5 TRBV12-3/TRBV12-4 CASSRDRGLDQPQHF TGTGCCAGCAGTCGCGACAGGGGGCTCGATCAGCCCCAGCATTTT
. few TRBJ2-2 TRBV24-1 CATSATGTSTGELFF TGTGCCACCAGTGCCACCGGGACTTCCACCGGGGAGCTGTTTTTT
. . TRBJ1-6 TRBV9 CASSVGAGSSPLHF TGTGCCAGCAGCGTGGGGGCGGGGAGTTCACCCCTCCACTTT
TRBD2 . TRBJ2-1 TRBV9 CASSGSGGFGNEQFF TGTGCCAGCAGCGGGAGCGGGGGGTTCGGCAATGAGCAGTTCTTC
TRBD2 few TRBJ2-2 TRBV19 CASSIGGGLFDTGELFF TGTGCCAGTAGTATAGGGGGGGGACTTTTCGACACCGGGGAGCTGTTTTTT
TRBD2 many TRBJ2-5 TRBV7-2 CASSFSGRQETQYF TGTGCCAGCAGCTTTAGCGGGAGACAAGAGACCCAGTACTTC
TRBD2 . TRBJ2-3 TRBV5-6 CASSLGTSGVTDTQYF TGTGCCAGCAGCTTGGGGACTAGCGGGGTCACAGATACGCAGTATTTT
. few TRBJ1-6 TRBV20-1 CSAPSAGLQSHNSPLHF TGCAGTGCCCCTTCGGCGGGACTCCAGTCCCATAATTCACCCCTCCACTTT
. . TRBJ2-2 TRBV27 CASSLYPTDANTGELFF TGTGCCAGCAGTTTATACCCGACAGACGCGAACACCGGGGAGCTGTTTTTT
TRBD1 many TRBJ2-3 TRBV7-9 CASSPYLTQGAVDTQYF TGTGCCAGCAGCCCATATCTAACCCAGGGGGCGGTTGATACGCAGTATTTT
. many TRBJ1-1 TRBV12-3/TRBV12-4 CASSLTWNTEAFF TGTGCCAGCAGTTTAACTTGGAACACTGAAGCTTTCTTT
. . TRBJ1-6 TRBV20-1 CSARDAAAGYNSPLHF TGCAGTGCTAGAGATGCGGCAGCCGGATATAATTCACCCCTCCACTTT
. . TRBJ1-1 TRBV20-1 CSARVGGATEAFF TGCAGTGCTAGAGTAGGGGGAGCAACTGAAGCTTTCTTT
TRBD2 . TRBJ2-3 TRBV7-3 CASSSTLAALGDTQYF TGTGCCAGCAGCTCCACCCTAGCGGCACTTGGGGATACGCAGTATTTT
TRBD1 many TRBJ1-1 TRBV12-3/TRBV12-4 CASSLFTGDGEAFF TGTGCCAGCAGTTTATTCACAGGGGACGGTGAAGCTTTCTTT
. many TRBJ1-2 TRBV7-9 CASSLRDSKPSHGYTF TGTGCCAGCAGCTTGAGAGACAGTAAACCATCTCATGGCTACACCTTC
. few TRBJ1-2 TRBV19 CASSIDSYGQVVGYTF TGTGCCAGTAGTATAGATTCTTATGGGCAGGTGGTTGGCTACACCTTC
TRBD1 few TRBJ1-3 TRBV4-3 CASSQAAGGPSQNTIYF TGCGCCAGCAGCCAAGCCGCAGGGGGCCCTAGCCAGAACACCATATATTTT
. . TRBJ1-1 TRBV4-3 CASSPTGGGTTEAYF TGCGCCAGCAGCCCTACCGGGGGGGGGACCACTGAAGCTTACTTT
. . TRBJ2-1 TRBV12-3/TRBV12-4 CASSPGTASSYNEQFF TGTGCCAGCAGTCCTGGGACGGCCAGCTCCTACAATGAGCAGTTCTTC
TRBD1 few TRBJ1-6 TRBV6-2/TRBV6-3 CASSYSGQTNSPLHF TGTGCCAGCAGTTACTCGGGACAGACGAATTCACCCCTCCACTTT
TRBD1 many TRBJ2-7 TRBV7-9 CASSSGTGSYEQYF TGTGCCAGCAGCTCCGGGACAGGATCCTACGAGCAGTACTTC